One and the same sample provided the 9 T cell receptor beta chains below, sequenced in a study of T cell responses to AZD1222 COVID-19 vaccine. The method was immunoSEQ multiplex PCR; TCRdb's version includes in-frame clones alone and lacks a portion of them. The table lists 150,000 or so clones, around 93% of them singletons. The starting material was peripheral blood, obtained on day 0 of AZD1222 vaccination. The source is an adult in good health.

The rearrangement links TRBV28 to TRBJ2-7, with 8 bases that match TRBD1. This CDR3 has 14 residues. Germline lookup yields CDR1 MDHEN and CDR2 SYDVKM. Trimming took 3 bases from V and 4 from J; bases not matched to a gene: 5. CDR3 in DNA: TGTGCCAGCAGTTTCAGGGGGCTGGAATACGAGCAGTACTTC. It encodes CASSFRGLEYEQYF. Full variable domain (missing parts from reference TRBV28 and TRBJ2-7): DVKVTQSSRYLVKRTGEKVFLECVQDMDHENMFWYRQDPGLGLRLIYFSYDVKMKEKGDIPEGYSVSREKKERFSLILESASTNQTSMYLCASSFRGLEYEQYFGPGTRLTVT.

V gene TRBV18 combines with J gene TRBJ2-7; D is possibly TRBD1 or TRBD2 (5 bases each). The CDR3 spans 15 residues. V dropped 1 base and J dropped 2 bases, with 12 bases sitting between them. Germline V gene lookup returns CDR1 KGHSH and CDR2 LQKENI. CDR3 DNA: TGTGCCAGCTCACCACGGGGCTTCGGGGCCTACGAGCAGTACTTC. Protein sequence: CASSPRGFGAYEQYF. Supplemented by reference TRBV18 and TRBJ2-7, the full variable domain reads NAGVMQNPRHLVRRRGQEARLRCSPMKGHSHVYWYRQLPEEGLKFMVYLQKENIIDESGMPKERFSAEFPKEGPSILRIQQVVRGDSAAYFCASSPRGFGAYEQYFGPGTRLTVT.

This clone occurred a few times. This sequence joins TRBV27 and TRBJ1-1; D remains ambiguous. The CDR3 is 14 residues long. Germline assignment: CDR1 MNHEY and CDR2 SMNVEV (reference sequence). With 4 bases removed from V and 1 base from J, the gap between germline ends came to 10 bases. The CDR3 coding sequence is TGTGCCAGCAGTTCAGCCGGGTCGAACACTGAAGCTTTCTTT. Amino acid sequence: CASSSAGSNTEAFF.

This rearrangement joins TRBV9 to TRBJ2-2; the match to TRBD1 covers 9 bases. Germline loops: CDR1 SGDLS, CDR2 YYNGEE. V dropped 4 bases and J dropped 2; count of bases not matched to a gene: 15. The CDR3 runs to 19 residues. The CDR3 nucleotides are TGTGCCAGCAGCAACCGACAGGGGGTTAACCAGGTCAACACCGGGGAGCTGTTTTTT. It specifies CASSNRQGVNQVNTGELFF. Based on the CDR3 plus reference TRBV9 and TRBJ2-2, the full variable domain is DSGVTQTPKHLITATGQRVTLRCSPRSGDLSVYWYQQSLDQGLQFLIQYYNGEERAKGNILERFSAQQFPDLHSELNLSSLELGDSALYFCASSNRQGVNQVNTGELFFGEGSRLTVL.

The V and J genes are TRBV7-9 and TRBJ1-2; D not certain. The CDR3 is made up of 13 amino acids. With 1 base removed from V and 6 bases from J, the gap between germline ends came to 9 bases. Germline assignment: CDR1 SEHNR and CDR2 FQNEAQ (reference sequence). This CDR3 reads CASSLGVGDGYTF. CDR3 nucleotides: TGTGCCAGCAGCTTAGGTGTCGGGGATGGCTACACCTTC.

The V and J genes are TRBV7-2 and TRBJ1-6, with no clear D. This CDR3 contains 14 residues. Germline CDR1 and CDR2: SGHTA and FQGNSA. V was clipped by 2 bases and J by 10 bases, with 12 bases between them. CDR3 amino acids: CASSLRDRYSPLHF. The CDR3, as DNA: TGTGCCAGCAGCTTAAGGGATCGTTACTCACCCCTCCACTTT.

This clone has just one count. The chain recombines TRBV6-5 with TRBJ1-1, with D possibly TRBD1 on 6 matching bases. CDR3 length equals 15 residues. V lost 0 bases to trimming and J lost 6 bases, with 14 bases between them. The germline CDR1 and CDR2 sequences are MNHEY and SVGAGI. CDR3 nucleotide sequence: TGTGCCAGCAGTTACTCGAGGGGGGCCAGCGCTGAAGCTTTCTTT. Amino acid sequence: CASSYSRGASAEAFF.

This chain connects TRBV15 to TRBJ2-7; TRBD1 matches 7 bases. Germline CDR1 LNHNV, CDR2 YYDKDF (reference sequence). The CDR3 is 14 amino acids. Losses at the gene ends were 4 bases for V and 2 bases for J; bases not matched to a gene: 5. For the CDR3, the DNA is TGTGCCACCAGCAATTCAGGACAGGCCTACGAGCAGTACTTC. Protein sequence: CATSNSGQAYEQYF.

The chain uses TRBV18 and TRBJ1-1, with D unclear. Trimming took 2 bases from V and 5 from J, leaving 9 bases between them. This CDR3 comprises 13 residues. Germline CDR1 and CDR2: KGHSH and LQKENI. The chain's CDR3 is CASSPGRITEAFF. The CDR3 region has the DNA TGTGCCAGCTCACCAGGGAGAATAACTGAAGCTTTCTTT.